This T cell receptor (beta chain) was identified in a study of cytomegalovirus exposure and HLA in healthy donors. Study-level information: The roughly 660 first-cohort repertoires shared a platform with the 130 or so validation repertoires, as reported in a later analysis.

The donors were members of the validation cohort, which comprised more than 90 subjects and was separate from the first cohort of roughly 700 subjects. The protocol was immunoSEQ multiplex PCR, while the TCRdb copy is restricted to in-frame clones and leaves out a portion. The table shows about 150,000 clones, with more than 80% occurring only once. General study results and limits: The TCR clusters that emerged in the first cohort tended, a later analysis found, to co-occur in the 110 or so validation repertoires. In vitro confirmation showed a few CMV-associated chains to be CMV antigen specific.

A word on this clone: Its antigen is unidentified.

Trimming took off 11 bases at V and 0 bases at J, with 14 bases between the two ends. The CDR3 covers 13 residues. Germline V CDR1 and CDR2: SNHLY, FYNNEI. The origin of this receptor is a woman aged 25-40 years in good health and CMV-seropositive. The specimen was PBMCs. The chain links TRBV2 to TRBJ2-7; D is unclear. The CDR3 sequence is CAGARVFSYEQYF. The CDR3 region has the DNA TGTGCCGGAGCACGGGTCTTCTCCTACGAGCAGTACTTC. Full variable domain (rest looked up from reference TRBV2 and TRBJ2-7): EPEVTQTPSHQVTQMGQEVILRCVPISNHLYFYWYRQILGQKVEFLVSFYNNEISEKSEIFDDQFSVERPDGSNFTLKIRSTKLEDSAMYFCAGARVFSYEQYFGPGTRLTVT.